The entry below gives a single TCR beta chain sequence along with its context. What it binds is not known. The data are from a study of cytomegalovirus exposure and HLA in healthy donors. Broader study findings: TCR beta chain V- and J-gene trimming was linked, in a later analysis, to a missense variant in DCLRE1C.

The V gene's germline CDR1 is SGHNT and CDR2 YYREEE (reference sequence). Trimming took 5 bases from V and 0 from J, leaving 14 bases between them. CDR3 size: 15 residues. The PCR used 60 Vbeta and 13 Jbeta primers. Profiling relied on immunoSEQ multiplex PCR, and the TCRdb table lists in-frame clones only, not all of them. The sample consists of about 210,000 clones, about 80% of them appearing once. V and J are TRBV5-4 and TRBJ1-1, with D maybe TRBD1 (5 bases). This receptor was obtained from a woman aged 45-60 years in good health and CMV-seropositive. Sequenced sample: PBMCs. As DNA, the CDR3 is TGTGCCAGCAGGAGGCAGGGCCTTTTGAACACTGAAGCTTTCTTT. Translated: CASRRQGLLNTEAFF.